This T cell receptor beta chain appears in the sequencing data of a study of identical twins. Points from the study as a whole: The more abundant beta clonotypes in cord blood had fewer insertions, and memory repertoires did not show this. The models gave estimates that fell short of the out-of-frame TCR alpha sharing seen in monozygotic twins.

TCRdb called the 5' RACE reads again in MiXCR, with one record for every CDR3 protein. The table records a few hundred thousand distinct CDR3 sequences, roughly 15% of them present only once. Concerning this clonotype: What it recognizes is unknown.

Germline CDR1 is DFQATT and CDR2 is SNEGSKA (reference sequence). J lost 4 bases, V lost 3 bases, and 4 bases had no gene match. The length of the CDR3 is 13 residues. This sample was also put to use in a study of yellow fever vaccine responses in identical twins.

The sequence derives from a woman under 30 in good health. V is TRBV20-1 and J is TRBJ2-7; the match to TRBD1 covers 9 bases. The sequencing input was CD4+ T cells sorted from blood. CDR3 residues: CSASRQGGYEQYV. In DNA form, the CDR3 reads TGCAGTGCTAGCAGACAGGGGGGATACGAGCAGTACGTC.